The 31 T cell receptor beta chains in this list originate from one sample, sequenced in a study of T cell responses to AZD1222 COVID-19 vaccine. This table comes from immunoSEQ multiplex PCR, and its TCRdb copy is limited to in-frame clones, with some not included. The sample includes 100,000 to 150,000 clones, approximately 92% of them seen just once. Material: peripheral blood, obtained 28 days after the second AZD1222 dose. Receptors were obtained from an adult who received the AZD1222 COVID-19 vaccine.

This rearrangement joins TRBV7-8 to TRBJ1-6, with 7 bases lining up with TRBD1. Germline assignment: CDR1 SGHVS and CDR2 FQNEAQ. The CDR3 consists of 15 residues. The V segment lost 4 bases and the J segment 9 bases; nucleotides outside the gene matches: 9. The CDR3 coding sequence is TGTGCCAGCAGCTCGAGACAGGGTGTCAGTTCACCCCTCCACTTT. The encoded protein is CASSSRQGVSSPLHF. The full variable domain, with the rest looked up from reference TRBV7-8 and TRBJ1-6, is GAGVSQSPRYKVAKRGQDVALRCDPISGHVSLFWYQQALGQGPEFLTYFQNEAQLDKSGLPSDRFFAERPEGSVSTLKIQRTQQEDSAVYLCASSSRQGVSSPLHFGNGTRLTVT.

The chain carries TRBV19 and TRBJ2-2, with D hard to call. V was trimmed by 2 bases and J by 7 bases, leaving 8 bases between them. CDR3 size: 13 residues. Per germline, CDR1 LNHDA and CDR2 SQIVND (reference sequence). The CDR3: CASSIRRRGELFF. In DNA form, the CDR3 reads TGTGCCAGTAGTATACGGAGACGCGGGGAGCTGTTTTTT.

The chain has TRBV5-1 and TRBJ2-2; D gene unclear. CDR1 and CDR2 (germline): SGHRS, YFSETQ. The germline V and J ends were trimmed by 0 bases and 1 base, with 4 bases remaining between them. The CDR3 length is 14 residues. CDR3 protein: CASSLDGNTGELFF. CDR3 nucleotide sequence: TGCGCCAGCAGCTTGGACGGGAACACCGGGGAGCTGTTTTTT.

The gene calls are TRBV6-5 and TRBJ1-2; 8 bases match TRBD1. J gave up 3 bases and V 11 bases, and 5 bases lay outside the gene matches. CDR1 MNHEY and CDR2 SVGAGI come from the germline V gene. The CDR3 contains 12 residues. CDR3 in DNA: TGTGCCGCCCAGACAGGGGACTATGGCTACACCTTC. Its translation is CAAQTGDYGYTF.

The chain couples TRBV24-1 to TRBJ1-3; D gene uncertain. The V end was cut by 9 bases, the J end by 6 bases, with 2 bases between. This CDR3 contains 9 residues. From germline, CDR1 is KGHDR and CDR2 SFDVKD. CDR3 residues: CATENTIYF. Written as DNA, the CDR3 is TGTGCCACCGAAAACACCATATATTTT.

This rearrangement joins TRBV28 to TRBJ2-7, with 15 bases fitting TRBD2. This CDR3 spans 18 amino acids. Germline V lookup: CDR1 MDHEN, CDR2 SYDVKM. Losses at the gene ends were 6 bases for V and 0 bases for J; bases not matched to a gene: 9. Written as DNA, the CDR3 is TGTGCCAGCAGCCCACCGGGGACTAGCGGGAGGTTCTCCTACGAGCAGTACGTC. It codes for CASSPPGTSGRFSYEQYV.

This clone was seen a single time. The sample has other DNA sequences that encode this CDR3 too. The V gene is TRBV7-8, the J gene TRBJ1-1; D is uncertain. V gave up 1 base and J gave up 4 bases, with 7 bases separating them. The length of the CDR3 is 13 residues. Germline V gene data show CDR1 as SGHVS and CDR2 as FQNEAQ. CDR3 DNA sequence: TGTGCCAGCAGCTTAGAATTTGGCACTGAAGCTTTCTTT. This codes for CASSLEFGTEAFF. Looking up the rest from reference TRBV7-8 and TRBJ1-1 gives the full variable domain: GAGVSQSPRYKVAKRGQDVALRCDPISGHVSLFWYQQALGQGPEFLTYFQNEAQLDKSGLPSDRFFAERPEGSVSTLKIQRTQQEDSAVYLCASSLEFGTEAFFGQGTRLTVV.

DNA for the CDR3: TGCGCCAGCAGCCCATCCCGGGGAACAACGTCGGAGCAGTACGTC. Translated, it gives CASSPSRGTTSEQYV. The gene calls are TRBV5-1 and TRBJ2-7; D is possibly TRBD2 (5 bases). Germline lookup yields CDR1 SGHRS and CDR2 YFSETQ. This CDR3 has 15 residues. V gave up 4 bases and J gave up 7 bases, with 21 bases separating them.

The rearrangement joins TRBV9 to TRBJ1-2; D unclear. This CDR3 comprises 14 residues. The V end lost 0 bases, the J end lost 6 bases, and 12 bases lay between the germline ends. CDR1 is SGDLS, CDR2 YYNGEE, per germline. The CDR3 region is CASSVEVGIDGYTF. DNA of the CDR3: TGTGCCAGCAGCGTAGAGGTAGGGATAGATGGCTACACCTTC.

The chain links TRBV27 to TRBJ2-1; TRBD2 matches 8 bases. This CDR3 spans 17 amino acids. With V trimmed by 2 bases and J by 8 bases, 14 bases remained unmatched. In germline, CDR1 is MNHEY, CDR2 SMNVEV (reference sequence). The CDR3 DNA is TGTGCCAGCAGTTTAATGCCCGCGAGCGGGAGTGCCGATGAGCAGTTCTTC. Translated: CASSLMPASGSADEQFF.

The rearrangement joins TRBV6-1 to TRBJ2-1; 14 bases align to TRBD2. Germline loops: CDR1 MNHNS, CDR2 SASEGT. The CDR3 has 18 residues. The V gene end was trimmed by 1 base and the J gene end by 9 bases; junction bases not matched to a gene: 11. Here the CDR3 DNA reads TGTGCCAGCAGTGAAGTCTATCCCGGGACTAGCGGGAGTGGTGAGCAGTTCTTC. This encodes CASSEVYPGTSGSGEQFF.

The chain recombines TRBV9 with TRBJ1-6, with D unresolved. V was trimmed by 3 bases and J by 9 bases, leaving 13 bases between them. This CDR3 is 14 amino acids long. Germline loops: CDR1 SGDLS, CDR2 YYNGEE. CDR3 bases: TGTGCCAGCAGCGCGGGCAGTCCGAGTTCACCCCTCCACTTT. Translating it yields CASSAGSPSSPLHF.

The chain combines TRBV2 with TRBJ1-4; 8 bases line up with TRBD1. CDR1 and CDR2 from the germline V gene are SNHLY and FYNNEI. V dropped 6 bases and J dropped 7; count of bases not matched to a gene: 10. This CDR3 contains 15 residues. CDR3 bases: TGTGCCAGCAGGGGACAGGCTGGGAGGAGTGAAAAACTGTTTTTT. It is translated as CASRGQAGRSEKLFF.

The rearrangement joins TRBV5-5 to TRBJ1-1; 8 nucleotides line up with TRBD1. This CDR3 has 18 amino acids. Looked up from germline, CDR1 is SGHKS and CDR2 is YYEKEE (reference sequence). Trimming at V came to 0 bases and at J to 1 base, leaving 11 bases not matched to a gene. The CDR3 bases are TGTGCCAGCAGCTTGGTTGTGACAGGGGCCTCCTCGAACACTGAAGCTTTCTTT. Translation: CASSLVVTGASSNTEAFF.

CDR3 amino acids: CASSSATDTQYF. DNA for the CDR3: TGTGCCAGCAGTTCGGCCACAGATACGCAGTATTTT. The rearrangement uses TRBV6-6 and TRBJ2-3; D unresolved. Germline V CDR1 and CDR2: MNHNY, SVGAGI (reference sequence). CDR3 length: 12 amino acids. Trimming took 4 bases from V and 2 from J, leaving 4 bases between them.

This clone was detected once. CDR3 residues: CASSRHEELQPQHF. As DNA, the CDR3 is TGCGCCAGCAGCCGCCACGAAGAACTCCAGCCCCAGCATTTT. The chain links TRBV4-1 to TRBJ1-5, with D hard to call. The CDR3 contains 14 residues. Germline CDR1 MGHRA, CDR2 YSYEKL. The V end was cut by 4 bases, the J end by 7 bases, with 14 bases between.

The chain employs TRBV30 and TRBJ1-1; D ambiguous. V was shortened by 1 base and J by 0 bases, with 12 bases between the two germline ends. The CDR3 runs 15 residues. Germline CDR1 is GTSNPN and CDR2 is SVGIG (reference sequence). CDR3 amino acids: CAWSGRLAMNTEAFF. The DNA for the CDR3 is TGTGCCTGGAGTGGCCGTTTGGCAATGAACACTGAAGCTTTCTTT.

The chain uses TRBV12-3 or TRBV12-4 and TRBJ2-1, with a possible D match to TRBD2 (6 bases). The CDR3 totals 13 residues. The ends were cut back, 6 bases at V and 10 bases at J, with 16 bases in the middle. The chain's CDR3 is CASSPSVSGEQFF. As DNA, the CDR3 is TGTGCCAGCAGCCCATCCGTAAGCGGGGAGCAGTTCTTC.

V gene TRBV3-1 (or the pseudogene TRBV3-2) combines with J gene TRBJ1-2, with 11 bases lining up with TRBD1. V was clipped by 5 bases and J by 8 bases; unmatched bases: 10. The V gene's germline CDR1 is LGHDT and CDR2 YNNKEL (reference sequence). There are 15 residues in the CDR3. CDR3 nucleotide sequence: TGTGCCAGCAGCACCTGGACAGGGGGCGCAGAGGGCTACACCTTC. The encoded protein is CASSTWTGGAEGYTF.

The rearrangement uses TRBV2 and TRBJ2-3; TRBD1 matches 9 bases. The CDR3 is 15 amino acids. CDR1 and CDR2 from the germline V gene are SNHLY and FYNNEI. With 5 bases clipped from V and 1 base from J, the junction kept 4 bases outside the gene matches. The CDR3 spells CASSSQGAGTDTQYF. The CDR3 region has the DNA TGTGCCAGCAGTTCACAGGGGGCAGGCACAGATACGCAGTATTTT.

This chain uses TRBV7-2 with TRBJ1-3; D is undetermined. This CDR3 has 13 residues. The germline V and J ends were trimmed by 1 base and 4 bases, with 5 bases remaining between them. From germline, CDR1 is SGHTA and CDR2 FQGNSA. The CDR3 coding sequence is TGTGCCAGCAGCTTAGGGGCGGGAAACACCATATATTTT. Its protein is CASSLGAGNTIYF.

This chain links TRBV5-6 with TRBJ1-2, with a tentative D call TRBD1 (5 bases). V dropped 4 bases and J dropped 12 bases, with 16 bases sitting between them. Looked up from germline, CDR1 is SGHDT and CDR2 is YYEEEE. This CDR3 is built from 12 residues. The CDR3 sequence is CASSAPRDADTF. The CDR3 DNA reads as TGTGCCAGCAGCGCGCCCCGGGACGCCGACACCTTC.

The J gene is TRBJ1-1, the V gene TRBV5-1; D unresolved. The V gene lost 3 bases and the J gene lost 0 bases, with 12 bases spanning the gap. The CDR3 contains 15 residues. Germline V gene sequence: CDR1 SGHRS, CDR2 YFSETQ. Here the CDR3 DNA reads TGCGCCAGCAGCTCTCCTACAACCATGAACACTGAAGCTTTCTTT. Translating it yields CASSSPTTMNTEAFF.

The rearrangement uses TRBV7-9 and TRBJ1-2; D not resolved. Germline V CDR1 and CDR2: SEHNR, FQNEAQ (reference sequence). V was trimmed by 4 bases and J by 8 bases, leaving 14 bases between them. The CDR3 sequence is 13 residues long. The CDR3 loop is CASSSWGAGGYTF. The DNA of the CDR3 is TGTGCCAGCAGCTCATGGGGAGCCGGGGGCTACACCTTC.

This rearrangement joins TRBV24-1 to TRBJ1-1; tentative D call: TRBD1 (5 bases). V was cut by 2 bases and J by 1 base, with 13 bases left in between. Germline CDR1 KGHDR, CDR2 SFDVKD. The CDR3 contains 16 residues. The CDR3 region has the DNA TGTGCCACCAGTGATTCTACCTCGGGGACGAACACTGAAGCTTTCTTT. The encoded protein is CATSDSTSGTNTEAFF.

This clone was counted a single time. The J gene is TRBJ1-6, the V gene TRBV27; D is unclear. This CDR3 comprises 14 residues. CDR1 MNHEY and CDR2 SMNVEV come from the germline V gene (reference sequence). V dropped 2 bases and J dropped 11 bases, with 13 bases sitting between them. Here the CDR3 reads CASSLAAARTPLHF. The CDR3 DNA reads TGTGCCAGCAGTTTAGCGGCGGCCCGCACACCCCTCCACTTT.

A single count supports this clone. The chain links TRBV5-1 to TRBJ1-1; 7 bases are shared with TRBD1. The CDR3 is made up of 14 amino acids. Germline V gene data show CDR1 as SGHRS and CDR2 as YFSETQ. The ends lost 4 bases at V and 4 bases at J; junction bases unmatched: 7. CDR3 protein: CASSIYRGSTEAFF. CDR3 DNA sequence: TGCGCCAGCAGCATCTACAGGGGCAGCACTGAAGCTTTCTTT.

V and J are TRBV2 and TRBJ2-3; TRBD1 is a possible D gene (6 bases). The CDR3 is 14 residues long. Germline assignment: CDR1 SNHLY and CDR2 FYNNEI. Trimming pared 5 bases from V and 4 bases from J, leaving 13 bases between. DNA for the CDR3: TGTGCCAGCAGTCACAGGGAAGGGGCAGATACGCAGTATTTT. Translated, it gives CASSHREGADTQYF. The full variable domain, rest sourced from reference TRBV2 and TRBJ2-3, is EPEVTQTPSHQVTQMGQEVILRCVPISNHLYFYWYRQILGQKVEFLVSFYNNEISEKSEIFDDQFSVERPDGSNFTLKIRSTKLEDSAMYFCASSHREGADTQYFGPGTRLTVL.

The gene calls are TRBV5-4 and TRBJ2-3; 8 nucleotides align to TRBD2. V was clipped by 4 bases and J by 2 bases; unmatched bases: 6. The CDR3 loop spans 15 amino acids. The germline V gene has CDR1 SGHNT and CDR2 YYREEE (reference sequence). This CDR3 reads CASSRGTSITDTQYF. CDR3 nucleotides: TGTGCCAGCAGCCGGGGGACTAGTATCACAGATACGCAGTATTTT.

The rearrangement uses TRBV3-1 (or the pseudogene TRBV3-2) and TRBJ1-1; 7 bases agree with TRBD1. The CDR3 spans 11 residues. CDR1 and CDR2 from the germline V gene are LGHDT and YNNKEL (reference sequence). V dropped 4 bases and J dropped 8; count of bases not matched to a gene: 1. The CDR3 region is CASSLDREAFF. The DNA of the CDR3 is TGTGCCAGCAGCCTGGACAGGGAAGCTTTCTTT.

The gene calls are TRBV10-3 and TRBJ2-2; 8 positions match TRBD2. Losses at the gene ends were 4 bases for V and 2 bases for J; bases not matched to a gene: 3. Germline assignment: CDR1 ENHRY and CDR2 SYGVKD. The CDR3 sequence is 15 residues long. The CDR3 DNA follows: TGTGCCATCAGTGCCAGCGGGGGCAACACCGGGGAGCTGTTTTTT. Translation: CAISASGGNTGELFF.